A single sample gave rise to the 13 T cell receptor beta chains below, sequenced in a study of T cells in Graves' hyperthyroidism and ophthalmopathy. TCR beta CDR3 sequences were amplified from RNA transcripts. First-round RT-PCR with HTBI primers amplified the TCR CDR3 region. Via MiXCR, TCRdb re-called the multiplex PCR reads, giving one row per CDR3 protein. The table includes over 250,000 distinct CDR3 sequences, roughly an eighth detected once. The source material was blood. The receptors derive from a woman in her thirties or forties with Graves' ophthalmopathy.

The table lists this clonotype with a few counts. This sequence joins TRBV10-2 and TRBJ2-7; TRBD2 agrees at 11 bases. V trimming: 11 bases; J trimming: 5 bases; junction bases outside the gene matches: 8. CDR1 and CDR2 from the germline V gene are WSHSY and SAAADI. CDR3 length: 13 residues. CDR3 bases: TGCGCCTGCAAACTAGCGGGAGAGAACGAGCAGTACTTC. Its protein product is CACKLAGENEQYF.

This clonotype was found a few times. The rearrangement uses TRBV19 and TRBJ2-6; 7 positions agree with TRBD2. CDR1 and CDR2 (germline): LNHDA, SQIVND (reference sequence). Trimming removed 1 base from V and 5 bases from J; junction bases left unmatched: 2. The CDR3 is 15 residues long. As DNA, the CDR3 is TGTGCCAGTAGTATAGGAGCGGGGAGGGCCAACGTCCTGACTTTC. Translating gives CASSIGAGRANVLTF.

This clonotype was detected ten times or more. V usage is TRBV7-9 and J usage is TRBJ1-2, with D perhaps matching TRBD1 (6 bases). Germline V gene data show CDR1 as SEHNR and CDR2 as FQNEAQ (reference sequence). V was trimmed by 5 bases and J by 5 bases, leaving 18 bases between them. This CDR3 is built from 15 residues. The CDR3 sequence: CASSARATGPYGYTF. DNA of the CDR3: TGTGCCAGCAGCGCTAGGGCGACAGGCCCGTATGGCTACACCTTC.

There are many counts of this clonotype. The CDR3 region has the DNA TGTGCCAGCCACCGGATCTCTGGGGCCAACGTCCTGACTTTC. It codes for CASHRISGANVLTF. The V and J genes are TRBV6-2 or TRBV6-3 and TRBJ2-6; D not resolved. Germline CDR1 and CDR2: MNHEY and SVGEGT. The CDR3 totals 14 residues. V was pared by 8 bases and J by 0 bases, with 8 bases between.

This clonotype was seen a single time. A much larger clone differs by one base, so this may be a read error. V gene TRBV11-2 combines with J gene TRBJ2-3; D is undetermined. V lost 5 bases, J lost 0 bases, and 15 bases lay in between. Germline assignment: CDR1 SGHAT and CDR2 FQNNGV. This CDR3 contains 16 residues. CDR3 sequence reads: CASSLAGAASTDTQYF. The CDR3 nucleotides read TGTGCCAGCAGCCTTGCCGGAGCTGCTAGCACAGATACGCAGTATTTT.

The table lists this clonotype with many counts. The chain combines TRBV5-1 with TRBJ1-1; TRBD1 might be the D (5 bases). Germline CDR1 is SGHRS and CDR2 is YFSETQ. Trimming took off 5 bases at V and 5 bases at J, with 19 bases between the two ends. This CDR3 is 15 amino acids long. The CDR3: CASRSTGGSETEAFF. The CDR3 nucleotides read TGCGCCAGCAGGTCTACTGGGGGGTCGGAGACTGAAGCTTTCTTT.

V gene TRBV4-1 combines with J gene TRBJ2-1, with 9 bases matching TRBD1. Per germline, CDR1 MGHRA and CDR2 YSYEKL. J gave up 7 bases and V 7 bases, and 11 bases lay outside the gene matches. This CDR3 contains 15 residues. CDR3 sequence (DNA): TGCGCCAGCATCCGGGCTAAGGACAGGGGTAATGAGCAGTTCTTC. The encoded protein is CASIRAKDRGNEQFF.

The sample holds many counts of this clonotype. The V call is TRBV6-2 or TRBV6-3, the J call TRBJ1-5; 9 bases fit TRBD1. Germline loops: CDR1 MNHEY, CDR2 SVGEGT. This CDR3 region has 13 residues. V gave up 5 bases and J gave up 13 bases; unmatched junction bases: 9. The CDR3 spells CASSGGQGRFQHF. The CDR3 nucleotides are TGTGCCAGCAGTGGGGGACAGGGTAGGTTTCAGCATTTT.

The chain is built from TRBV7-9 and TRBJ1-1, with D unresolved. The length of the CDR3 is 14 residues. V gave up 5 bases and J gave up 7 bases, with 17 bases separating them. CDR1 and CDR2 from the germline V gene are SEHNR and FQNEAQ (reference sequence). The CDR3 DNA follows: TGTGCCAGCAGCCCCCTGCCCCTTAAGGATGAAGCTTTCTTT. Amino acid sequence: CASSPLPLKDEAFF. Full variable domain (remainder filled in from reference TRBV7-9 and TRBJ1-1): DTGVSQNPRHKITKRGQNVTFRCDPISEHNRLYWYRQTLGQGPEFLTYFQNEAQLEKSRLLSDRFSAERPKGSFSTLEIQRTEQGDSAMYLCASSPLPLKDEAFFGQGTRLTVV.

The rearrangement links TRBV12-3 or TRBV12-4 to TRBJ2-3; TRBD1 aligns across 7 bases. CDR3 length equals 15 residues. V lost 3 bases and J lost 0; bases outside the gene matches: 3. CDR3 residues: CASSFRGFSTDTQYF. CDR3 sequence (DNA): TGTGCCAGCAGTTTCAGGGGGTTCAGCACAGATACGCAGTATTTT.

In its sample, this clonotype was seen many times. This chain links TRBV12-5 with TRBJ2-1; D is perhaps TRBD1 or TRBD2 (6 bases each). This CDR3 is 15 amino acids long. Trimming left V 5 bases short and J 1 base short, with 12 bases between. CDR1 is LGHNT and CDR2 is FRNRAP in the germline V gene. The CDR3 loop reads CASGRGPLSYNEQFF. The CDR3 DNA is TGTGCTAGTGGTCGGGGGCCTTTATCCTACAATGAGCAGTTCTTC.

The sample holds many counts of this clonotype. This chain uses TRBV7-9 with TRBJ2-7; D gene uncertain. Germline loops: CDR1 SEHNR, CDR2 FQNEAQ (reference sequence). The CDR3 has 12 amino acids. V was cut by 1 base and J by 7 bases, with 8 bases left in between. The CDR3 here is CASSLVSREQYF. DNA of the CDR3: TGTGCCAGCAGCTTAGTTTCCAGGGAGCAGTACTTC.

This clonotype has a handful of counts. The rearrangement uses TRBV3-1 and TRBJ2-1; the D gene could be TRBD1 or TRBD2 (5 bases each). Germline CDR1 LGHDT, CDR2 YNNKEL (reference sequence). V gave up 4 bases and J gave up 7 bases, with 17 bases separating them. This CDR3 contains 15 residues. CDR3 DNA: TGTGCCAGCAGCCGAGATATCAGGGAGATGAATGAGCAGTTCTTC. Its translation is CASSRDIREMNEQFF.